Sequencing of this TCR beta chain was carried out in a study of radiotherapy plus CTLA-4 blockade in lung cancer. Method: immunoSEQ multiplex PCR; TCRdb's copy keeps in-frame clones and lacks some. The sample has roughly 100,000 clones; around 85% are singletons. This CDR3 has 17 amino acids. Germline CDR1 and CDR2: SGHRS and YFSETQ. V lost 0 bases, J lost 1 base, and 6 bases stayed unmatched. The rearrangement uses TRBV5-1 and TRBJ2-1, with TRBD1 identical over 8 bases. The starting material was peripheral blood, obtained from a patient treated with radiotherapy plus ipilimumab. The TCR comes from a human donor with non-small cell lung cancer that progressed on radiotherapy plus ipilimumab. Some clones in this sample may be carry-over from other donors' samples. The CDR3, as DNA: TGCGCCAGCAGCTTGGCCCCTGGACAGGGTTCCTACAATGAGCAGTTCTTC. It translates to CASSLAPGQGSYNEQFF.